The entry below gives a single T cell receptor (beta chain) sequence along with its context. The antigen is not known. V gave up 3 bases and J gave up 6 bases; unmatched junction bases: 10. CDR1 and CDR2 from the germline V gene are SGDLS and YYNGEE. The CDR3 totals 15 residues. Sequencing used immunoSEQ multiplex PCR; TCRdb keeps in-frame clones, though not all of them. The repertoire holds around 30,000 clones, with about 82% as singletons. This sample was included in a study of PD-1 blockade in classical Hodgkin lymphoma. Study-wide results and caveats: As was reported, newly diagnosed patients showed lower baseline TCR diversity than healthy donors did. Similar baseline diversity was found in complete responders and newly diagnosed patients.

Time point in this sample: cycle 4 day 1 (C4D1), after five to seven weeks of nivolumab. All trial patients relapsed after autologous stem cell transplantation. Magnetic negative selection served to purify CD4+ T cells out of PBMCs that had been thawed. The V and J genes are TRBV9 and TRBJ1-2, with 8 bases fitting TRBD1. Sample: CD4+ T cells from blood, taken before the fourth cycle of nivolumab. The sequence was obtained from a human donor with classical Hodgkin lymphoma. In DNA, the CDR3 is TGTGCCAGCAGCGGCCCCGGGACAGGAGAAAATGGCTACACCTTC. This sequence encodes CASSGPGTGENGYTF. Full variable domain (outside the CDR3, taken from reference TRBV9 and TRBJ1-2): DSGVTQTPKHLITATGQRVTLRCSPRSGDLSVYWYQQSLDQGLQFLIQYYNGEERAKGNILERFSAQQFPDLHSELNLSSLELGDSALYFCASSGPGTGENGYTFGSGTRLTVV.